One and the same sample provided the 22 T cell receptor beta chains below, sequenced in a study of blood T cell repertoires in COVID-19. This table comes from immunoSEQ multiplex PCR, and its TCRdb copy is limited to in-frame clones, with some not included. The repertoire holds around 370,000 clones, with around nine tenths as singletons. Sequencing was carried out using peripheral blood. These receptor sequences come from a woman younger than 35 who had recovered from COVID-19.

The chain is built from TRBV24-1 and TRBJ2-1; 13 bases are shared with TRBD2. V was clipped by 5 bases and J by 8 bases; unmatched bases: 17. This CDR3 region has 19 residues. Looked up from germline, CDR1 is KGHDR and CDR2 is SFDVKD. The CDR3 is CATSAAAGLAGFWSDEQFF. CDR3 DNA: TGTGCCACCAGTGCCGCGGCGGGACTAGCGGGGTTTTGGAGCGATGAGCAGTTCTTC.

The chain has TRBV5-4 and TRBJ1-6; no definite D call. Trimming removed 2 bases from V and 8 bases from J, with 8 bases in between. This CDR3 region has 13 residues. From germline, CDR1 is SGHNT and CDR2 YYREEE (reference sequence). The CDR3: CASSFGGDSPLHF. The CDR3, as DNA: TGTGCCAGCAGCTTCGGAGGTGATTCACCCCTCCACTTT.

The J gene is TRBJ2-1, the V gene TRBV30; D is perhaps TRBD1 (6 bases). The CDR3 sequence is 12 residues long. The ends were cut back, 3 bases at V and 7 bases at J, with 10 bases in the middle. Germline lookup yields CDR1 GTSNPN and CDR2 SVGIG (reference sequence). The CDR3 nucleotides are TGTGCCTGGAGCTGGCAGGGGAATGAGCAGTTCTTC. Amino acid sequence: CAWSWQGNEQFF.

This rearrangement joins TRBV7-9 to TRBJ2-4; TRBD2 matches at 7 bases. Trimming cost V 2 bases and J 11 bases; bases outside gene matches: 9. The germline V gene has CDR1 SEHNR and CDR2 FQNEAQ (reference sequence). This CDR3 is 14 amino acids long. This CDR3 is CASSLSGEGLVQYF. For the CDR3, the DNA is TGTGCCAGCAGCTTAAGTGGGGAGGGCCTTGTTCAGTACTTC. Combining the CDR3 with reference TRBV7-9 and TRBJ2-4 gives the whole variable domain DTGVSQNPRHKITKRGQNVTFRCDPISEHNRLYWYRQTLGQGPEFLTYFQNEAQLEKSRLLSDRFSAERPKGSFSTLEIQRTEQGDSAMYLCASSLSGEGLVQYFGAGTRLSVL.

The chain links TRBV4-3 to TRBJ1-2; no definite D call. The CDR3 is 13 residues long. The V gene's germline CDR1 is LGHNA and CDR2 YSLEER. V was trimmed by 1 base and J by 10 bases, leaving 13 bases between them. CDR3 sequence reads: CASSQVKGGDYTF. As DNA, the CDR3 is TGCGCCAGCAGCCAAGTGAAAGGCGGGGACTACACCTTC.

The rearrangement joins TRBV6-2 or TRBV6-3 to TRBJ2-7; no firm D call. The CDR3 runs 14 residues. Germline CDR1 MNHEY, CDR2 SVGEGT. Deletions cut 5 bases from V and 2 bases from J, with 13 bases between. CDR3: CASSPGPRAYEQYV. Written as DNA, the CDR3 is TGTGCCAGCAGTCCGGGTCCCCGGGCCTACGAGCAGTACGTC.

This chain links TRBV6-5 with TRBJ1-1; 7 bases are shared with TRBD1. This CDR3 contains 13 residues. CDR1 MNHEY and CDR2 SVGAGI come from the germline V gene. The V segment lost 6 bases and the J segment 4 bases; nucleotides outside the gene matches: 5. The CDR3 sequence is CASSRDRVTEAFF. CDR3 sequence (DNA): TGTGCCAGCAGCCGTGACAGGGTCACTGAAGCTTTCTTT.

The count of this clone is one. V is TRBV7-9 and J is TRBJ1-1; D remains unclear. This CDR3 region has 18 residues. Per the germline V gene, CDR1 is SEHNR and CDR2 is FQNEAQ (reference sequence). V lost 6 bases to trimming and J lost 3 bases, with 26 bases between them. CDR3 bases: TGTGCCAGCAGTCATAATCCATGGGTAAGGAGCCACCACACTGAAGCTTTCTTT. It encodes CASSHNPWVRSHHTEAFF.

The V call is TRBV7-9, the J call TRBJ1-3; the match to TRBD1 covers 8 bases. This CDR3 has 13 amino acids. CDR1 and CDR2 (germline): SEHNR, FQNEAQ (reference sequence). J was trimmed by 11 bases and V by 3 bases; bases with no gene match: 6. CDR3 nucleotides: TGTGCCAGCAGCTTGGGACAGGTTGGGGCCATATATTTT. This translates into CASSLGQVGAIYF.

The chain couples TRBV7-2 to TRBJ2-5, with 10 bases that match TRBD1. The germline V gene encodes CDR1 SGHTA and CDR2 FQGNSA. The V segment lost 2 bases and the J segment 5 bases; nucleotides outside the gene matches: 2. The CDR3 spans 14 residues. The CDR3 region is CASSLRTGGETQYF. As DNA, the CDR3 is TGTGCCAGCAGCTTACGGACAGGGGGGGAGACCCAGTACTTC.

J is TRBJ2-5 and V is TRBV20-1, with D tentatively TRBD2 (5 bases). With 6 bases removed from V and 7 bases from J, the gap between germline ends came to 12 bases. Germline-derived CDR1 and CDR2 are DFQATT and SNEGSKA (reference sequence). CDR3 size: 11 residues. CDR3 protein: CSAGSEGTQYF. The CDR3 DNA reads TGCAGTGCCGGGTCCGAGGGGACCCAGTACTTC.

The chain couples TRBV5-4 to TRBJ2-1; 11 bases fit TRBD2. V trimming: 9 bases; J trimming: 8 bases; junction bases outside the gene matches: 10. In germline, CDR1 is SGHNT, CDR2 YYREEE (reference sequence). The CDR3 totals 14 residues. The CDR3 protein is CATSTSGVSDEQFF. The DNA for the CDR3 is TGTGCCACCTCGACTAGCGGGGTATCCGATGAGCAGTTCTTC.

V usage is TRBV9 and J usage is TRBJ2-3; 10 positions agree with TRBD2. The ends lost 4 bases at V and 4 bases at J; junction bases unmatched: 6. The V gene's germline CDR1 is SGDLS and CDR2 YYNGEE. CDR3 length: 15 amino acids. CDR3 bases: TGTGCCAGCAGCCCCCTTCTAGCGGGAGCAGATACGCAGTATTTT. Translated: CASSPLLAGADTQYF.

The gene calls are TRBV4-3 and TRBJ2-1; TRBD2 matches 8 bases. The CDR3 has 16 residues. The germline gives CDR1 LGHNA, CDR2 YSLEER. After removal of 4 bases from V and 4 bases from J, the junction contained 9 bases not matched to a gene. CDR3 nucleotide sequence: TGCGCCAGCAGCCCCCCGGCTAGCGGGTTGTACAATGAGCAGTTCTTC. It is translated as CASSPPASGLYNEQFF.

The CDR3 DNA reads TGCGCCAGCAGCCTAATAACTAGCGGCCAAGAGACCCAGTACTTC. It encodes CASSLITSGQETQYF. This chain connects TRBV5-1 to TRBJ2-5, with 8 nucleotides matching TRBD2. V lost 4 bases and J lost 1; bases outside the gene matches: 6. CDR1 and CDR2 from the germline V gene are SGHRS and YFSETQ. The CDR3 is 15 residues long. Supplemented by reference TRBV5-1 and TRBJ2-5, the full variable domain reads KAGVTQTPRYLIKTRGQQVTLSCSPISGHRSVSWYQQTPGQGLQFLFEYFSETQRNKGNFPGRFSGRQFSNSRSEMNVSTLELGDSALYLCASSLITSGQETQYFGPGTRLLVL.

The rearrangement uses TRBV9 and TRBJ2-5; D call uncertain. The ends were cut back, 0 bases at V and 7 bases at J, with 13 bases in the middle. Germline CDR1 is SGDLS and CDR2 is YYNGEE. This CDR3 contains 14 residues. This CDR3 reads CASSVGRLSGTQYF. DNA for the CDR3: TGTGCCAGCAGCGTAGGTCGCCTCTCAGGGACCCAGTACTTC.

The chain carries TRBV9 and TRBJ1-2; 9 bases match TRBD1. The CDR3 consists of 15 residues. The germline V gene has CDR1 SGDLS and CDR2 YYNGEE. V lost 3 bases and J lost 7; bases outside the gene matches: 10. CDR3 loop: CASSALTGGAGGYTF. CDR3 DNA sequence: TGTGCCAGCAGCGCGCTTACAGGGGGCGCTGGTGGCTACACCTTC.

The rearrangement uses TRBV25-1 and TRBJ1-2; D unclear. V shed 3 bases and J shed 5 bases, with 10 bases lying between them. Germline values: CDR1 MGHDK, CDR2 SYGVNS. The CDR3 extends over 13 amino acids. The DNA for the CDR3 is TGTGCCAGCAGTGACACAGTTCGATATGGCTACACCTTC. This codes for CASSDTVRYGYTF.

The rearrangement joins TRBV5-5 to TRBJ2-1; D unclear. The V gene's germline CDR1 is SGHKS and CDR2 YYEKEE (reference sequence). The CDR3 totals 16 residues. Trimming removed 2 bases at V and 3 bases at J, with 15 bases between. The CDR3 bases are TGTGCCAGCAGCTTCCGCGACACCCTACTCTACAATGAGCAGTTCTTC. It yields the protein CASSFRDTLLYNEQFF.

This clone came up once. The V gene is TRBV27, the J gene TRBJ1-2, with D unresolved. CDR3 size: 15 residues. Germline loops: CDR1 MNHEY, CDR2 SMNVEV (reference sequence). V shed 4 bases and J shed 1 base, with 13 bases lying between them. CDR3 bases: TGTGCCAGCAGTTCCCGGGGAGGGATTAACTATGGCTACACCTTC. This translates into CASSSRGGINYGYTF.

This chain connects TRBV30 to TRBJ1-5, with TRBD1 matching over 8 bases. The CDR3 is 13 residues long. Germline V gives CDR1 GTSNPN, CDR2 SVGIG (reference sequence). V shed 7 bases, J shed 5 bases, and the junction held 7 bases outside the gene matches. CDR3 sequence (DNA): TGTGCCTTCGACAGGGGAGGGGATCAGCCCCAGCATTTT. Translation: CAFDRGGDQPQHF.

The chain is built from TRBV30 and TRBJ1-4; D uncertain. CDR1 is GTSNPN and CDR2 is SVGIG in the germline V gene (reference sequence). CDR3 length: 16 amino acids. V was clipped by 6 bases and J by 0 bases, with 17 bases between them. Written as DNA, the CDR3 is TGTGCCTGCAGTACGGGGTCCCTAGCAACTAATGAAAAACTGTTTTTT. Its protein is CACSTGSLATNEKLFF.